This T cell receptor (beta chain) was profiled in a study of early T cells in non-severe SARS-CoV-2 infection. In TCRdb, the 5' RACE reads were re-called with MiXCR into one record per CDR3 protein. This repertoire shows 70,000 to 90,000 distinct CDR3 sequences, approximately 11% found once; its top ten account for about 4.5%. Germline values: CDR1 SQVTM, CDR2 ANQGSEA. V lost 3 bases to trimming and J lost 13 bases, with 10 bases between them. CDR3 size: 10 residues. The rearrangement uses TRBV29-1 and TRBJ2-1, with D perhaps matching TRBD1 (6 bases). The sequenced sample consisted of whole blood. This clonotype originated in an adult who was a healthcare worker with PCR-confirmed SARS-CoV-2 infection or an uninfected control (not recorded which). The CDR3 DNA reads TGCAGCGTTGACTCAGGGGTCCAGTTCTTC. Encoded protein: CSVDSGVQFF.